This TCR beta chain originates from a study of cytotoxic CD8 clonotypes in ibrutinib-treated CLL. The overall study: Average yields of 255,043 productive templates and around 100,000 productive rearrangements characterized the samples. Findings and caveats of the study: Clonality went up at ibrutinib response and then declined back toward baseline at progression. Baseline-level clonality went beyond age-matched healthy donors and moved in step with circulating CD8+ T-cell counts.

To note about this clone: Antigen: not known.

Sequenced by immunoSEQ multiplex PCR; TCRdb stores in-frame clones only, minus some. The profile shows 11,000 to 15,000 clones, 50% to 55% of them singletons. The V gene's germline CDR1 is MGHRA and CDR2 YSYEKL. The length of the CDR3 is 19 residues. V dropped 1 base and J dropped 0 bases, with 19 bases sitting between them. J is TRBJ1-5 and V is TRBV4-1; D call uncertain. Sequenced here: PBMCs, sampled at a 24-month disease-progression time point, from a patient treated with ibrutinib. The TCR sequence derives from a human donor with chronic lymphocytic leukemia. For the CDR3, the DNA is TGCGCCAGCAGCCAAGGTCTGGCAGGCAGAGGGTATAGCAATCAGCCCCAGCATTTT. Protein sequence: CASSQGLAGRGYSNQPQHF.